The 23 T cell receptor beta chains presented below share a single source sample, sequenced in a study of T-cell memory formation after mild COVID-19. Each CDR3 protein is one row after TCRdb ran MiXCR on the 5' RACE reads. Of about 210,000 distinct CDR3 sequences in the sample, roughly 30% were seen once. The sequenced sample consisted of PBMCs or a T cell subset sorted from them (not recorded which). The receptor set was obtained from an adult woman who had mild COVID-19 (a few samples of this study predate the infection). Cell type and time point are not known.

The J gene is TRBJ2-1, the V gene TRBV24-1, with 9 positions matching TRBD2. Germline-derived CDR1 and CDR2 are KGHDR and SFDVKD. This CDR3 has 17 amino acids. V shed 1 base and J 6 bases; nucleotides not matched to a gene: 9. The CDR3: CATSDFPIAGEGNEQFF. In DNA form, the CDR3 reads TGTGCCACCAGTGATTTCCCTATAGCGGGGGAAGGCAATGAGCAGTTCTTC.

This chain joins TRBV24-1 and TRBJ2-1, with 11 nucleotides matching TRBD2. This CDR3 comprises 16 residues. V dropped 5 bases and J dropped 7; count of bases not matched to a gene: 9. Germline CDR1 KGHDR, CDR2 SFDVKD. CDR3 bases: TGTGCCACCAGTGCCGGTAGCGGGAGGGCCGGGAATGAGCAGTTCTTC. Protein product: CATSAGSGRAGNEQFF.

This sequence joins TRBV27 and TRBJ2-1; D uncertain. CDR3 length: 13 amino acids. V was shortened by 6 bases and J by 2 bases, with 8 bases between the two germline ends. Germline CDR1 and CDR2: MNHEY and SMNVEV (reference sequence). As DNA, the CDR3 is TGTGCCAGCAGCTACTCTCCCTACAATGAGCAGTTCTTC. It is translated as CASSYSPYNEQFF.

The J gene is TRBJ2-7, the V gene TRBV15; a possible D gene is TRBD2 (7 bases). This CDR3 region has 15 residues. Trimming took off 3 bases at V and 1 base at J, with 13 bases between the two ends. Germline values: CDR1 LNHNV, CDR2 YYDKDF (reference sequence). CDR3 nucleotides: TGTGCCACCAGCAGTTTTCGGGGGGCATCCTACGAGCAGTACTTC. It yields the protein CATSSFRGASYEQYF. Complete variable domain (other parts from reference TRBV15 and TRBJ2-7): DAMVIQNPRYQVTQFGKPVTLSCSQTLNHNVMYWYQQKSSQAPKLLFHYYDKDFNNEADTPDNFQSRRPNTSFCFLDIRSPGLGDTAMYLCATSSFRGASYEQYFGPGTRLTVT.

This clonotype has at least ten counts. The chain has TRBV10-3 and TRBJ2-7; possible D gene TRBD2, 6 bases. CDR3 length: 13 residues. Per the germline V gene, CDR1 is ENHRY and CDR2 is SYGVKD. V lost 2 bases and J lost 3, with 8 bases in between. CDR3 protein: CAISELGGYEQYF. The CDR3 coding sequence is TGTGCCATCAGTGAGCTGGGGGGCTACGAGCAGTACTTC.

This clonotype was recorded only once. The rearrangement uses TRBV12-5 and TRBJ2-1; 7 bases map to TRBD1. CDR3 length: 16 residues. With 3 bases clipped from V and 5 bases from J, the junction kept 10 bases outside the gene matches. Germline V gives CDR1 LGHNT, CDR2 FRNRAP. The DNA of the CDR3 is TGTGCTAGTGGTTTTTCCCCGGGACAGAGAGACAATGAGCAGTTCTTC. Its translation: CASGFSPGQRDNEQFF.

The chain has TRBV7-3 and TRBJ2-1; D tentatively fits TRBD1 or TRBD2 (5 bases each). With 6 bases removed from V and 0 bases from J, the gap between germline ends came to 12 bases. Looked up from germline, CDR1 is SGHTA and CDR2 is FQGTGA. The CDR3 sequence is 15 residues long. The CDR3 DNA reads as TGTGCCAGCAGTTCCGGGACCAGCTCCTACAATGAGCAGTTCTTC. Encoded protein: CASSSGTSSYNEQFF.

In this sample, this clonotype turned up a few times. The J gene is TRBJ2-1, the V gene TRBV5-1; 7 bases are shared with TRBD2. Germline V gene data show CDR1 as SGHRS and CDR2 as YFSETQ. The CDR3 loop spans 17 amino acids. V was pared by 4 bases and J by 0 bases, with 10 bases of the junction left unmatched. The CDR3 is CASSLEREGVSYNEQFF. In nucleotides, the CDR3 is TGCGCCAGCAGCCTAGAGCGGGAAGGTGTCTCCTACAATGAGCAGTTCTTC.

This clonotype came up a few times. The CDR3 spells CASSLGLIAGGSYNEQFF. The CDR3 DNA sequence: TGTGCCAGCAGCTTGGGGTTAATCGCGGGAGGGTCCTACAATGAGCAGTTCTTC. This sequence joins TRBV5-4 and TRBJ2-1, with 9 nucleotides matching TRBD2. Germline CDR1 SGHNT, CDR2 YYREEE (reference sequence). V trimming: 0 bases; J trimming: 1 base; junction bases outside the gene matches: 8. This CDR3 has 18 amino acids.

Ten or more counts support this clonotype. The chain joins TRBV20-1 to TRBJ2-7; D tentatively reads TRBD1 or TRBD2 (5 bases each). CDR1 DFQATT and CDR2 SNEGSKA come from the germline V gene (reference sequence). Trimming cost V 2 bases and J 2 bases, with 13 bases left between them. CDR3 length: 14 amino acids. The DNA for the CDR3 is TGCAGTGCTAGACCAAACCTGGGGGCCTACGAGCAGTACTTC. Encoded protein: CSARPNLGAYEQYF.

This clonotype was picked up a small number of times. This rearrangement joins TRBV5-1 to TRBJ2-7, with 7 bases lining up with TRBD1. V was pared by 6 bases and J by 2 bases, with 5 bases of the junction left unmatched. The CDR3 has 13 amino acids. The germline CDR1 and CDR2 sequences are SGHRS and YFSETQ. The CDR3 DNA reads as TGCGCCAGCATGGGACAGACTGCCTACGAGCAGTACTTC. Encoded protein: CASMGQTAYEQYF.

The chain recombines TRBV7-9 with TRBJ1-1; D is possibly TRBD1 (5 bases). V gave up 8 bases and J gave up 7 bases, with 14 bases separating them. Germline V gene data show CDR1 as SEHNR and CDR2 as FQNEAQ (reference sequence). The CDR3 totals 12 residues. The CDR3: CASHGDQVEAFF. CDR3 nucleotides: TGTGCCAGCCATGGGGACCAGGTTGAAGCTTTCTTT.

The chain uses TRBV6-1 and TRBJ2-3, with D perhaps TRBD1 (5 bases). The CDR3 has 16 amino acids. CDR1 is MNHNS, CDR2 SASEGT, per germline. Trimming removed 2 bases at V and 5 bases at J, with 17 bases between. DNA of the CDR3: TGTGCCAGCAGTGAAAGGCCAGGGCGAACGGGAGATACGCAGTATTTT. Translating gives CASSERPGRTGDTQYF.

Only a few counts were recorded for this clonotype. The rearrangement uses TRBV12-3 or TRBV12-4 and TRBJ2-7, with 8 bases identical to TRBD1. The CDR3 extends over 15 amino acids. Germline trimming cut 2 bases from V and 4 bases from J; bases unmatched to any gene: 7. This chain's CDR3 is CASSLTGGTGYEQYF. The DNA for the CDR3 is TGTGCCAGCAGTTTAACGGGTGGGACAGGTTACGAGCAGTACTTC.

This clonotype was observed a few times. This sequence joins TRBV11-2 and TRBJ2-1; 10 bases fit TRBD2. This CDR3 has 14 amino acids. The V gene end was trimmed by 5 bases and the J gene end by 10 bases; junction bases not matched to a gene: 8. Germline V gene data show CDR1 as SGHAT and CDR2 as FQNNGV. This chain's CDR3 is CASSVGLASPEQFF. Written as DNA, the CDR3 is TGTGCCAGCAGCGTGGGACTAGCGAGCCCAGAGCAGTTCTTC.

This clonotype was observed once. The chain combines TRBV9 with TRBJ1-1; D gene ambiguous. Trimming removed 4 bases at V and 7 bases at J, with 17 bases between. The germline V gene encodes CDR1 SGDLS and CDR2 YYNGEE. The CDR3 spans 14 residues. The CDR3 nucleotides read TGTGCCAGCAGCCCGCCCCCTCCTCTTCTTGAAGCTTTCTTT. This encodes CASSPPPPLLEAFF.

The genes are TRBV9 and TRBJ1-2; 10 bases map to TRBD1. The ends lost 4 bases at V and 7 bases at J; junction bases unmatched: 13. The CDR3 extends over 16 amino acids. Germline CDR1 reads SGDLS; CDR2 reads YYNGEE. CDR3 DNA sequence: TGTGCCAGCAGCTCCCGGGTCGGGACAGGGGATCTTGGCTACACCTTC. It encodes CASSSRVGTGDLGYTF.

The table lists this clonotype with a few counts. The chain joins TRBV3-1 to TRBJ2-7; 9 bases match TRBD1. Trimming took 1 base from V and 3 from J; bases not matched to a gene: 4. Looked up from germline, CDR1 is LGHDT and CDR2 is YNNKEL (reference sequence). The CDR3 is made up of 15 amino acids. CDR3 nucleotide sequence: TGTGCCAGCAGCCAAGGGGGACAGGGTGACTACGAGCAGTACTTC. Protein: CASSQGGQGDYEQYF.

The chain is built from TRBV7-9 and TRBJ1-1; D call uncertain. Between the trimmed V and J ends, which lost 4 bases and 1 base, there was a span of 7 bases. The CDR3 covers 13 residues. Germline V lookup: CDR1 SEHNR, CDR2 FQNEAQ (reference sequence). In DNA form, the CDR3 reads TGTGCCAGCAGCTCCCGGCGGAACACTGAAGCTTTCTTT. This encodes CASSSRRNTEAFF.

This clonotype was seen a few times. The chain recombines TRBV6-7 with TRBJ1-3; D not resolved. TRBV6-7 is noted as an ORF with a role that remains uncertain. The CDR3 runs 14 residues. The ends were cut back, 7 bases at V and 1 base at J, with 11 bases in the middle. The CDR3 DNA follows: TGTGCCAGCAAACGCAACCTTTCTGGAAACACCATATATTTT. Protein sequence: CASKRNLSGNTIYF.

The V call is TRBV24-1, the J call TRBJ1-2; no definite D call. V lost 4 bases and J 4 bases, leaving 12 bases between the germline ends. This CDR3 is 14 amino acids long. Germline CDR1 reads KGHDR; CDR2 reads SFDVKD. The CDR3 nucleotides are TGTGCCACCAGTGACTCCGGACTCGCCTATGGCTACACCTTC. It yields the protein CATSDSGLAYGYTF.

This clonotype appeared a few times. The chain is built from TRBV6-4 and TRBJ2-1; TRBD2 aligns across 7 bases. In germline, CDR1 is MRHNA, CDR2 SNTAGT. The V segment lost 5 bases and the J segment 0 bases; nucleotides outside the gene matches: 4. This CDR3 is 15 amino acids long. CDR3 sequence reads: CASSREASSYNEQFF. The DNA of the CDR3 is TGTGCCAGCAGTCGGGAGGCAAGCTCCTACAATGAGCAGTTCTTC.

This clonotype turned up a few times. V usage is TRBV7-6 and J usage is TRBJ1-6, with 7 nucleotides matching TRBD1. Germline V gene lookup returns CDR1 SGHVS and CDR2 FNYEAQ. This CDR3 is built from 16 residues. The J segment lost 7 bases and the V segment lost 5 bases, leaving 11 bases of the junction unmatched. CDR3 region: CASSQEPGQNNSPLHF. Here the CDR3 DNA reads TGTGCCAGCAGCCAAGAACCGGGACAGAACAATTCACCCCTCCACTTT.